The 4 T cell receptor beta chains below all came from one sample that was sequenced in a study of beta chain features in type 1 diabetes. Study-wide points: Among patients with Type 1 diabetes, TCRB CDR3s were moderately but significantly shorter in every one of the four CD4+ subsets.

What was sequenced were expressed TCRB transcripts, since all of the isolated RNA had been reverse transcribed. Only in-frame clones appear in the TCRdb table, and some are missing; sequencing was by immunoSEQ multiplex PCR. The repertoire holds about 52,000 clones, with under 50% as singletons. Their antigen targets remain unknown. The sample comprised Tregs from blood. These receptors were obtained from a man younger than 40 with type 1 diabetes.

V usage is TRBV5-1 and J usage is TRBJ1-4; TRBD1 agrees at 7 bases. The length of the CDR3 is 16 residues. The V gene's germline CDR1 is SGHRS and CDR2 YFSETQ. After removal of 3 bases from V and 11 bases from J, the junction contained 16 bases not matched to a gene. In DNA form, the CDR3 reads TGCGCCAGCAGCTCACCGATCACAGGGGACCGGCAGAAACTGTTTTTT. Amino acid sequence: CASSSPITGDRQKLFF.

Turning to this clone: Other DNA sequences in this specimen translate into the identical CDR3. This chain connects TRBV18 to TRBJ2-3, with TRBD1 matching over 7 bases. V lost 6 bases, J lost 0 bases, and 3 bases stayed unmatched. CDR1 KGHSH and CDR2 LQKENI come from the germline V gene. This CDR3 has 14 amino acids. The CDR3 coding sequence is TGTGCCAGCTCGCAGGACAGGAGCACAGATACGCAGTATTTT. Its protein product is CASSQDRSTDTQYF.

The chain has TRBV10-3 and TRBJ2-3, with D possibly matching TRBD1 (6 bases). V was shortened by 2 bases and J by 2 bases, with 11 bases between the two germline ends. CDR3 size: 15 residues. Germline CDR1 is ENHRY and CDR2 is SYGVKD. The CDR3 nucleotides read TGTGCCATCAGTGAGAACAGGGTCGCCACAGATACGCAGTATTTT. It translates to CAISENRVATDTQYF.

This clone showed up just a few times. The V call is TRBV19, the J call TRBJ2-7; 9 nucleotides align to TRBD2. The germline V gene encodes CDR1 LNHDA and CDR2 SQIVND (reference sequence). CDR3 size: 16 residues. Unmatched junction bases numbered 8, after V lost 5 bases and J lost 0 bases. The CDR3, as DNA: TGTGCCAGTAGTGACCTGACTAGCGGATTCTCCTACGAGCAGTACTTC. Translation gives CASSDLTSGFSYEQYF.